The entry below gives a single TCR beta chain sequence along with its context. What antigen it recognizes has not been identified. Per-base quality was not reported, and no clone a single base away is much larger than it. The library was obtained by the immunoSEQ multiplex PCR assay. TCRdb stores this immuneACCESS table with in-frame sequences only. Part of the clones is absent; in the studies checked, under half of the shortfall reflects unresolved V genes, and no reason is known for the rest. The table for this sample lists tens of thousands of clones; 90% to 95% of them were counted only once. Approximately 0.22% of the sample goes to the ten largest clones. The source of the sample is a study of technical replicates of blood from several donors (dated by TCRdb to 2016 to 2017). The sequence derives from a human donor in good health. The material sequenced was T cells isolated from PBMCs.

The DNA is TGTGCCAGCAGCTCACTCCTCAATACAGGGACCTCTGGAAACACCATATATTTT. Its translation is CASSSLLNTGTSGNTIYF. The chain is made from TRBV7-8 and TRBJ1-3; TRBD1 could be the D gene, as 6 bases match. CDR1 and CDR2 are drawn from the germline V gene: SGHVS, FQNEAQ. The germline ends are 19 bases apart after V is trimmed by 4 bases and J by 0 bases. CDR3 length: 18 amino acids, cysteine to phenylalanine. Only the CDR3 region is kept as DNA, spanning 54 bases read in frame from base 1.